This TCR beta chain comes out of a study of technical replicates of blood from a handful of donors. TCRdb keeps only in-frame clones here, not all; method: immunoSEQ multiplex PCR. This table has fewer than 90,000 clones, 90% to 95% appearing once. V dropped 5 bases and J dropped 2 bases, with 19 bases sitting between them. Germline V gene lookup returns CDR1 ENHRY and CDR2 SYGVKD. This CDR3 has 16 residues. The table lists this clone with a count of one. The specimen was T cells isolated from PBMCs. The genes are TRBV10-3 and TRBJ2-7; no firm D call. The TCR was taken from a human donor in good health. The DNA of the CDR3 is TGTGCCATCAGTAACAGTGAGTTAACCTCTACCTACGAGCAGTACTTC. Translated, it gives CAISNSELTSTYEQYF.